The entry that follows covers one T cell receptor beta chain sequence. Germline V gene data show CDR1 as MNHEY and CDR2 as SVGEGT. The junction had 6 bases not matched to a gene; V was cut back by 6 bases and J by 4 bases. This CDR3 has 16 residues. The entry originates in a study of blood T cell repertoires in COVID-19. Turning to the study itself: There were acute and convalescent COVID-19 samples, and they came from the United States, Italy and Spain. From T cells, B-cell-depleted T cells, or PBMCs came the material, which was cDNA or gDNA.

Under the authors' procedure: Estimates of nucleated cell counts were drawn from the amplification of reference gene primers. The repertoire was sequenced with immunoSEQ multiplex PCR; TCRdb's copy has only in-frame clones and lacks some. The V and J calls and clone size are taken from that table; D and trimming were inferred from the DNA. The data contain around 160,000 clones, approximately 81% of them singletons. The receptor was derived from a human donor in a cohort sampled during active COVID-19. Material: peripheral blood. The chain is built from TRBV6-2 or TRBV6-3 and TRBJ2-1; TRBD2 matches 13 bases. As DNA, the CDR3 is TGTGCCAGCAGCCGGACTAGCGGGGGCCCATACAATGAGCAGTTCTTC. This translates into CASSRTSGGPYNEQFF.